A selection of T cell receptor beta chains follows, all from one sample in a study of shared clonotypes between healthy human individuals. Method: immunoSEQ multiplex PCR; TCRdb's copy keeps in-frame clones and lacks some. The sample lists around 1,100,000 clones, 77% occurring once. Sequences were obtained from memory CD4+ T cells from PBMCs. Receptor source: a man aged 18 to 29 in good health. Some clones in this sample may be carry-over from other donors' samples. CDR3s include the opening cysteine and the closing phenylalanine or tryptophan. D genes are given only for firm matches. Size is stated for part of the rows, as once, few or many counts, or as a class when the clone is expanded.

clone_size: NA; d_call: NA; j_call: TRBJ2-2; v_call: TRBV2; cdr3_aa: CASSLEAGELFF; cdr3_nt: TGTGCCAGCAGTCTAGAGGCCGGGGAGCTGTTTTTT
clone_size: NA; d_call: NA; j_call: TRBJ1-1; v_call: TRBV11-3; cdr3_aa: CASSKGWIGNTEAFF; cdr3_nt: TGTGCCAGCAGCAAAGGATGGATAGGGAACACTGAAGCTTTCTTT
clone_size: once; d_call: NA; j_call: TRBJ2-3; v_call: TRBV4-1; cdr3_aa: CASSQDSADTQYF; cdr3_nt: TGCGCCAGCAGCCAAGATTCGGCAGATACGCAGTATTTT
clone_size: NA; d_call: NA; j_call: TRBJ1-3; v_call: TRBV28; cdr3_aa: CASLGVSSGNTIYF; cdr3_nt: TGTGCCAGTCTGGGGGTCTCCTCTGGAAACACCATATATTTT
clone_size: NA; d_call: NA; j_call: TRBJ2-7; v_call: TRBV5-1; cdr3_aa: CASSQTPTGILSEQYF; cdr3_nt: TGCGCCAGCAGCCAAACACCAACAGGAATTCTCAGCGAGCAGTACTTC
clone_size: NA; d_call: NA; j_call: TRBJ2-3; v_call: TRBV7-3; cdr3_aa: CASSLLGLDTDTQYF; cdr3_nt: TGTGCCAGCAGCTTATTAGGACTCGACACAGATACGCAGTATTTT
clone_size: NA; d_call: TRBD1; j_call: TRBJ2-3; v_call: TRBV6-1; cdr3_aa: CASSRDRKDTQYF; cdr3_nt: TGTGCCAGCAGCCGGGACAGAAAAGATACGCAGTATTTT
clone_size: NA; d_call: NA; j_call: TRBJ2-1; v_call: TRBV7-3; cdr3_aa: CASSPSGMAGQYEQFF; cdr3_nt: TGTGCCAGCAGCCCCTCGGGGATGGCGGGACAGTATGAGCAGTTCTTC
clone_size: NA; d_call: NA; j_call: TRBJ2-3; v_call: TRBV6-6; cdr3_aa: CASSYTAYSTDTQYF; cdr3_nt: TGTGCCAGCAGTTACACGGCATACTCCACAGATACGCAGTATTTT
clone_size: many; d_call: NA; j_call: TRBJ2-1; v_call: TRBV5-1; cdr3_aa: CASSEAGAYGSPFF; cdr3_nt: TGCGCCAGCAGCGAAGCAGGGGCCTACGGTAGCCCGTTCTTC
clone_size: NA; d_call: NA; j_call: TRBJ2-3; v_call: TRBV29-1; cdr3_aa: CSVEDLYTQYF; cdr3_nt: TGCAGCGTTGAAGATCTATATACGCAGTATTTT
clone_size: few; d_call: NA; j_call: TRBJ1-1; v_call: TRBV6-5; cdr3_aa: CASSRSGTEAFF; cdr3_nt: TGTGCCAGCAGTCGATCGGGCACTGAAGCTTTCTTT
clone_size: NA; d_call: NA; j_call: TRBJ2-7; v_call: TRBV2; cdr3_aa: CASSHQGISYEQYF; cdr3_nt: TGTGCCAGCAGTCATCAGGGTATCTCCTACGAGCAGTACTTC
clone_size: NA; d_call: NA; j_call: TRBJ1-5; v_call: TRBV6-1; cdr3_aa: CASSDGGGGSQPQHF; cdr3_nt: TGTGCCAGCAGTGACGGGGGGGGAGGGTCGCAGCCCCAGCATTTT
clone_size: NA; d_call: NA; j_call: TRBJ1-4; v_call: TRBV7-9; cdr3_aa: CASSEPLTGVLFF; cdr3_nt: TGTGCCAGCAGCGAACCCCTGACAGGCGTCCTGTTTTTT
clone_size: NA; d_call: TRBD2; j_call: TRBJ2-2; v_call: TRBV7-3; cdr3_aa: CASSTTGGPGELFF; cdr3_nt: TGTGCCAGCAGCACCACGGGGGGGCCCGGGGAGCTGTTTTTT
clone_size: once; d_call: NA; j_call: TRBJ2-2; v_call: TRBV11-2; cdr3_aa: CASSSTLLGELFF; cdr3_nt: TGTGCCAGCAGCTCCACGCTGTTGGGGGAGCTGTTTTTT
clone_size: NA; d_call: TRBD2; j_call: TRBJ2-2; v_call: TRBV4-3; cdr3_aa: CASSRLAGVGTGELFF; cdr3_nt: TGCGCCAGCAGCCGGTTGGCGGGAGTGGGGACCGGGGAGCTGTTTTTT
clone_size: NA; d_call: TRBD2; j_call: TRBJ2-7; v_call: TRBV27; cdr3_aa: CASSLNGLAGGEQYF; cdr3_nt: TGTGCCAGCAGTTTAAATGGACTAGCGGGAGGCGAGCAGTACTTC
clone_size: NA; d_call: TRBD1; j_call: TRBJ2-2; v_call: TRBV5-4; cdr3_aa: CASSLNRGTGELFF; cdr3_nt: TGTGCCAGCAGCTTAAACAGGGGCACCGGGGAGCTGTTTTTT
clone_size: NA; d_call: NA; j_call: TRBJ1-1; v_call: TRBV28; cdr3_aa: CASSSGGSSRAFF; cdr3_nt: TGTGCCAGCAGTTCCGGGGGGTCCTCCAGAGCTTTCTTT
clone_size: NA; d_call: NA; j_call: TRBJ1-2; v_call: TRBV28; cdr3_aa: CACRTSLNYGYTF; cdr3_nt: TGTGCCTGCAGGACATCCTTGAACTATGGCTACACCTTC
clone_size: NA; d_call: NA; j_call: TRBJ2-3; v_call: TRBV29-1; cdr3_aa: CSVEKAGADTQYF; cdr3_nt: TGCAGCGTTGAAAAGGCAGGCGCAGATACGCAGTATTTT
clone_size: NA; d_call: TRBD2; j_call: TRBJ2-7; v_call: TRBV10-3; cdr3_aa: CAISELAGAYEQYF; cdr3_nt: TGTGCCATCAGTGAATTAGCGGGGGCGTACGAGCAGTACTTC
clone_size: few; d_call: NA; j_call: TRBJ1-4; v_call: TRBV2; cdr3_aa: CASTEDSGKLFF; cdr3_nt: TGTGCCAGCACTGAGGATTCCGGAAAACTGTTTTTT
clone_size: NA; d_call: TRBD2; j_call: TRBJ2-4; v_call: TRBV28; cdr3_aa: CASIPEAGGSDKNIQYF; cdr3_nt: TGTGCCAGCATTCCCGAGGCGGGCGGGAGCGACAAAAACATTCAGTACTTC
clone_size: NA; d_call: NA; j_call: TRBJ2-7; v_call: TRBV5-4; cdr3_aa: CASSLEGVDEQYF; cdr3_nt: TGTGCCAGCAGCTTGGAGGGGGTGGACGAGCAGTACTTC
clone_size: NA; d_call: NA; j_call: TRBJ2-1; v_call: TRBV12-5; cdr3_aa: CASGLVLASPSYNEQFF; cdr3_nt: TGTGCTAGTGGTTTGGTCCTAGCGAGCCCCTCCTACAATGAGCAGTTCTTC
clone_size: NA; d_call: NA; j_call: TRBJ1-1; v_call: TRBV2; cdr3_aa: CASRFQGRTEAFF; cdr3_nt: TGTGCCAGCAGGTTCCAGGGAAGGACTGAAGCTTTCTTT
clone_size: NA; d_call: NA; j_call: TRBJ2-7; v_call: TRBV30; cdr3_aa: CASGEGHEQYF; cdr3_nt: TGTGCCTCGGGGGAAGGGCACGAGCAGTACTTC
clone_size: NA; d_call: NA; j_call: TRBJ1-4; v_call: TRBV7-9; cdr3_aa: CASSLDSGGKLFF; cdr3_nt: TGTGCCAGCAGCTTAGATTCGGGGGGAAAACTGTTTTTT
clone_size: NA; d_call: TRBD1; j_call: TRBJ1-1; v_call: TRBV10-3; cdr3_aa: CAISRQGPTEAFF; cdr3_nt: TGTGCCATCAGTCGACAGGGGCCCACTGAAGCTTTCTTT
clone_size: NA; d_call: TRBD1; j_call: TRBJ1-4; v_call: TRBV30; cdr3_aa: CAWTPNGDRGRGKLFF; cdr3_nt: TGTGCCTGGACCCCCAATGGGGACAGGGGGCGCGGAAAACTGTTTTTT
clone_size: NA; d_call: TRBD2; j_call: TRBJ2-2; v_call: TRBV10-1; cdr3_aa: CASKLVLSGSWHTGELFF; cdr3_nt: TGCGCCAGTAAACTAGTTCTTAGCGGGAGTTGGCACACCGGGGAGCTGTTTTTT
clone_size: once; d_call: NA; j_call: TRBJ2-6; v_call: TRBV7-9; cdr3_aa: CASSLTGSGANVLTF; cdr3_nt: TGTGCCAGCAGCTTAACAGGGAGCGGGGCCAACGTCCTGACTTTC
clone_size: NA; d_call: NA; j_call: TRBJ2-2; v_call: TRBV7-9; cdr3_aa: CASSLRGITGELFF; cdr3_nt: TGTGCCAGCAGCTTGAGAGGGATCACCGGGGAGCTGTTTTTT
clone_size: NA; d_call: NA; j_call: TRBJ2-1; v_call: TRBV9; cdr3_aa: CASSASARGYNEQFF; cdr3_nt: TGTGCCAGCAGCGCTAGCGCCCGAGGCTACAATGAGCAGTTCTTC
clone_size: few; d_call: NA; j_call: TRBJ1-1; v_call: TRBV4-1; cdr3_aa: CASSQWRENTEAFF; cdr3_nt: TGCGCCAGCAGCCAATGGCGGGAGAACACTGAAGCTTTCTTT
clone_size: NA; d_call: TRBD2; j_call: TRBJ2-1; v_call: TRBV27; cdr3_aa: CASSTLAGALFF; cdr3_nt: TGTGCCAGCAGTACCCTAGCGGGAGCCTTGTTCTTC
clone_size: NA; d_call: NA; j_call: TRBJ2-3; v_call: TRBV28; cdr3_aa: CASSFRSFGTDTQYF; cdr3_nt: TGTGCCAGCAGTTTTCGTAGCTTCGGCACAGATACGCAGTATTTT
clone_size: NA; d_call: NA; j_call: TRBJ1-1; v_call: TRBV2; cdr3_aa: CASSDLLNTEAFF; cdr3_nt: TGTGCCAGCAGTGATCTGTTGAACACTGAAGCTTTCTTT
clone_size: NA; d_call: TRBD1; j_call: TRBJ2-3; v_call: TRBV5-1; cdr3_aa: CASSDTYDRVTDTQYF; cdr3_nt: TGCGCCAGCAGCGATACCTATGACAGGGTCACAGATACGCAGTATTTT
clone_size: NA; d_call: TRBD1; j_call: TRBJ1-4; v_call: TRBV10-3; cdr3_aa: CAIRPGQGAYTNEKLFF; cdr3_nt: TGTGCCATCAGACCGGGACAGGGGGCATACACTAATGAAAAACTGTTTTTT
clone_size: NA; d_call: TRBD2; j_call: TRBJ2-5; v_call: TRBV20-1; cdr3_aa: CSASRREAQYF; cdr3_nt: TGCAGTGCTAGCCGACGGGAGGCCCAGTACTTC
clone_size: NA; d_call: NA; j_call: TRBJ1-3; v_call: TRBV28; cdr3_aa: CASRTRHTIYF; cdr3_nt: TGTGCCAGCAGGACCCGACACACCATATATTTT
clone_size: NA; d_call: TRBD2; j_call: TRBJ2-1; v_call: TRBV25-1; cdr3_aa: CASSEYIFPSGRGYEQFF; cdr3_nt: TGTGCCAGCAGTGAATATATATTCCCTAGCGGGAGAGGATATGAGCAGTTCTTC
clone_size: NA; d_call: TRBD1; j_call: TRBJ1-1; v_call: TRBV27; cdr3_aa: CASSLQPGQVKKEAFF; cdr3_nt: TGTGCCAGCAGCCTCCAACCGGGACAGGTGAAAAAAGAAGCTTTCTTT
clone_size: NA; d_call: NA; j_call: TRBJ2-3; v_call: TRBV5-1; cdr3_aa: CASSPIKGMDTQYF; cdr3_nt: TGCGCCAGCAGCCCCATCAAGGGGATGGATACGCAGTATTTT
clone_size: once; d_call: NA; j_call: TRBJ2-2; v_call: TRBV5-1; cdr3_aa: CASRWGPGELFF; cdr3_nt: TGCGCCAGCAGATGGGGACCCGGGGAGCTGTTTTTT
clone_size: NA; d_call: TRBD1; j_call: TRBJ2-1; v_call: TRBV18; cdr3_aa: CASSPGTGYYNEQFF; cdr3_nt: TGTGCCAGCTCACCAGGGACAGGGTATTACAATGAGCAGTTCTTC
clone_size: few; d_call: TRBD1; j_call: TRBJ1-5; v_call: TRBV28; cdr3_aa: CASSLTGASNQPQHF; cdr3_nt: TGTGCCAGCAGTTTGACAGGGGCCAGCAATCAGCCCCAGCATTTT
clone_size: NA; d_call: TRBD1; j_call: TRBJ1-4; v_call: TRBV9; cdr3_aa: CASSARQGTNEKLFF; cdr3_nt: TGTGCCAGCAGCGCTCGACAGGGAACAAATGAAAAACTGTTTTTT
clone_size: NA; d_call: NA; j_call: TRBJ1-1; v_call: TRBV5-1; cdr3_aa: CASSLGQDTEAFF; cdr3_nt: TGCGCCAGCAGCTTGGGTCAGGACACTGAAGCTTTCTTT
clone_size: NA; d_call: NA; j_call: TRBJ2-5; v_call: TRBV15; cdr3_aa: CATSRDRGSQYF; cdr3_nt: TGTGCCACCAGCAGAGATAGGGGGAGCCAGTACTTC
clone_size: NA; d_call: TRBD2; j_call: TRBJ2-7; v_call: TRBV5-4; cdr3_aa: CAGSVGGSSLYEQYF; cdr3_nt: TGTGCCGGATCTGTTGGCGGGAGCTCTTTGTACGAGCAGTACTTC
clone_size: NA; d_call: NA; j_call: TRBJ2-3; v_call: TRBV7-2; cdr3_aa: CASSHLRGADTQYF; cdr3_nt: TGTGCCAGCAGCCATCTTAGGGGGGCGGATACGCAGTATTTT
clone_size: NA; d_call: NA; j_call: TRBJ2-4; v_call: TRBV7-9; cdr3_aa: CASSLRGAKNIQYF; cdr3_nt: TGTGCCAGCAGCTTGAGGGGGGCCAAAAACATTCAGTACTTC
clone_size: NA; d_call: NA; j_call: TRBJ1-2; v_call: TRBV7-9; cdr3_aa: CASSLHGSYGYTF; cdr3_nt: TGTGCCAGCAGCTTACACGGGTCCTATGGCTACACCTTC
clone_size: NA; d_call: NA; j_call: TRBJ2-7; v_call: TRBV18; cdr3_aa: CASSSGSPYEQYF; cdr3_nt: TGTGCCAGCTCATCCGGGAGCCCGTACGAGCAGTACTTC